The present entry profiles one T cell receptor beta chain with its context. The sample comes from a study of blood T cell repertoires in COVID-19. CDR1 MGHRA and CDR2 YSYEKL come from the germline V gene. After removal of 5 bases from V and 2 bases from J, the junction contained 18 bases not matched to a gene. CDR3 size: 20 residues. Authors' processing steps: Estimates of nucleated cell counts were drawn from the amplification of reference gene primers. The table came from immunoSEQ multiplex PCR; TCRdb's copy has only in-frame clones and leaves some out. The DNA gave D and trimming, while V, J and clone size come from that table. The sample contains about 74,000 clones, 70% to 80% of which appear only once.

The source material was peripheral blood. This TCR was sampled from a man between 65 and 85 years old with acute or convalescent COVID-19. The chain links TRBV4-1 to TRBJ2-1, with 10 bases that match TRBD1. The CDR3 sequence is CASSTPGTGAYLATYNEQFF. The CDR3 coding sequence is TGCGCCAGCAGCACCCCCGGGACAGGGGCCTACCTAGCGACCTACAATGAGCAGTTCTTC.